This TCR beta chain stems from a study of T cells expressing NK-cell markers. The study's findings and limits: No clear determination of HCMV specificity was made for expanded NKG2C+ T cell clones. In a group of about 6 donors, dominant NKG2C+ clonotypes represented about 1.0-7.5% of CD8+ T cells.

The CDR3 loop spans 14 amino acids. Germline V gives CDR1 SGHRS, CDR2 YFSETQ. On this clonotype itself: Its antigen is unidentified.

From its re-call of the 5' RACE reads, TCRdb lists each CDR3 protein once, without DNA. This sample contains roughly 390,000 distinct CDR3 sequences. The genes are TRBV5-1 and TRBJ2-3; TCRdb's D gene call, TRBD2, goes unchecked for lack of DNA. The sequence came from a woman aged 45-65 years in good health. The sequencing input was blood T cells: a sorted CD56 or NKG2C T cell subset, CD4+ or CD8+ T cells, or bulk PBMC T cells (not recorded which). Here the CDR3 reads CASSEGPSTDTQYF.